This paragraph reports one T cell receptor beta chain. This record belongs to a study of blood T cell repertoires in COVID-19. The overall study: Whether acute or convalescent, the COVID-19 samples came from the United States, Italy and Spain. From T cells, B-cell-depleted T cells, or PBMCs came the material, which was cDNA or gDNA.

As processed by the authors: Reference gene primer amplification gave nucleated cell count estimates. TCRdb keeps only in-frame clones here, not all; method: immunoSEQ multiplex PCR. V and J calls plus clone size are reproduced from that table; the DNA served to infer D and trimming. This table holds over 200,000 clones, approximately 91% found once. The CDR3 is 15 residues long. Germline-derived CDR1 and CDR2 are SGHKS and YYEKEE (reference sequence). V shed 4 bases and J 3 bases; nucleotides not matched to a gene: 8. This sequence was found in a woman in her 30s with acute or convalescent COVID-19. The sample was peripheral blood. V usage is TRBV5-5 and J usage is TRBJ2-7, with 9 bases fitting TRBD2. Written as DNA, the CDR3 is TGTGCCAGCAGCCGGGGAGTGACTAGCGGCTACGAGCAGTACTTC. Protein sequence: CASSRGVTSGYEQYF. Combining the CDR3 with reference TRBV5-5 and TRBJ2-7 gives the whole variable domain DAGVTQSPTHLIKTRGQQVTLRCSPISGHKSVSWYQQVLGQGPQFIFQYYEKEERGRGNFPDRFSARQFPNYSSELNVNALLLGDSALYLCASSRGVTSGYEQYFGPGTRLTVT.